Listed here are 14 T cell receptor beta chains from one sample, sequenced in a study of CD8 T cells in ankylosing spondylitis. One entry per CDR3 protein results from TCRdb running MiXCR on the 5' RACE reads. Of 250,000 or so distinct CDR3 sequences listed, 20% to 30% are singletons. The sequencing input was blood, either unsorted or a sorted T cell fraction (not recorded which). The receptor source for this set is a male donor with ankylosing spondylitis or in good health (not recorded which).

This clonotype was picked up many times. The CDR3 nucleotides read TGCAGCGTCTACAGGGGCACAGATACGCAGTATTTT. It codes for CSVYRGTDTQYF. The V call is TRBV29-1, the J call TRBJ2-3; D may be TRBD1 (6 bases). Deletions cut 6 bases from V and 1 base from J, with 8 bases between. The CDR3 runs 12 residues. CDR1 SQVTM and CDR2 ANQGSEA come from the germline V gene.

V is TRBV6-2 or TRBV6-3 and J is TRBJ2-7; 8 nucleotides align to TRBD1. V was pared by 6 bases and J by 6 bases, with 10 bases of the junction left unmatched. The CDR3 loop spans 14 amino acids. Germline-derived CDR1 and CDR2 are MNHEY and SVGEGT. DNA of the CDR3: TGTGCCAGCAGGACAGGGGACCGACTGGGCGAGCAGTACTTC. This translates into CASRTGDRLGEQYF.

This chain connects TRBV6-1 to TRBJ2-7; D is undetermined. Germline values: CDR1 MNHNS, CDR2 SASEGT. The ends were cut back, 0 bases at V and 5 bases at J, with 5 bases in the middle. The CDR3 is 12 residues long. CDR3: CASSEASDEQYF. The CDR3, as DNA: TGTGCCAGCAGTGAAGCAAGCGACGAGCAGTACTTC.

The chain employs TRBV29-1 and TRBJ2-5, with 9 positions matching TRBD2. Germline V gives CDR1 SQVTM, CDR2 ANQGSEA. There are 16 residues in the CDR3. Trimming removed 4 bases from V and 5 bases from J; junction bases left unmatched: 14. CDR3 coding DNA: TGCAGCGTTGGCCTGGGGGCGGGGGGGCGAGCGGAGACCCAGTACTTC. Protein: CSVGLGAGGRAETQYF.

The chain recombines TRBV2 with TRBJ1-6, with D unclear. Trimming stripped 7 bases from V and 5 bases from J, with 15 bases between. The germline gives CDR1 SNHLY, CDR2 FYNNEI. The CDR3 runs to 15 residues. In DNA, the CDR3 is TGTGCCAGCACAAAGACACCGGGGAATAATTCACCCCTCCACTTT. Its translation is CASTKTPGNNSPLHF.

The table lists this clonotype with a few counts. The chain couples TRBV5-1 to TRBJ2-7; 9 bases agree with TRBD1. The CDR3 totals 15 residues. V was clipped by 4 bases and J by 5 bases; unmatched bases: 10. Germline V gene data show CDR1 as SGHRS and CDR2 as YFSETQ. In nucleotides, the CDR3 is TGCGCCAGCAGCACCAGGACAGGGGCTATCCACGAGCAGTACTTC. Its translation: CASSTRTGAIHEQYF.

This clonotype was seen a few times. The chain uses TRBV12-3 or TRBV12-4 and TRBJ1-1; weak D call: TRBD1 (5 bases). The CDR3 is 15 amino acids. Trimming stripped 1 base from V and 4 bases from J, with 13 bases between. The CDR3 spells CASSLGQWGGTEAFF. The CDR3 coding sequence is TGTGCCAGCAGTTTAGGGCAATGGGGCGGCACTGAAGCTTTCTTT.

The chain couples TRBV12-3 or TRBV12-4 to TRBJ2-1, with 7 bases fitting TRBD2. The CDR3 runs to 15 residues. With 5 bases clipped from V and 4 bases from J, the junction kept 8 bases outside the gene matches. The CDR3 sequence: CASSPQGLPYNEQFF. The CDR3 DNA follows: TGTGCCAGCAGTCCCCAGGGACTACCTTACAATGAGCAGTTCTTC.

This clonotype appeared many times. The chain's CDR3 is CASSFRRDTQYF. Written as DNA, the CDR3 is TGTGCCAGCAGTTTCCGGCGCGATACGCAGTATTTT. The chain uses TRBV12-3 or TRBV12-4 and TRBJ2-3; D is unclear. The CDR3 length is 12 residues. The V end was cut by 3 bases, the J end by 6 bases, with 7 bases between.

Ten or more counts support this clonotype. This sequence joins TRBV20-1 and TRBJ2-3; D may be TRBD1 or TRBD2 (5 bases each). CDR3 length: 14 amino acids. Looked up from germline, CDR1 is DFQATT and CDR2 is SNEGSKA (reference sequence). V was shortened by 3 bases and J by 0 bases, with 10 bases between the two germline ends. CDR3 nucleotide sequence: TGCAGTGCTAGCTCGGGGCCTAGCACAGATACGCAGTATTTT. Translating it yields CSASSGPSTDTQYF.

This clonotype was recorded once. V gene TRBV11-2 combines with J gene TRBJ2-1; no reliable D call. V lost 3 bases, J lost 6 bases, and 12 bases lay in between. CDR1 and CDR2 from the germline V gene are SGHAT and FQNNGV. CDR3 length: 14 amino acids. The CDR3 coding sequence is TGTGCCAGCAGCTTTGTGGCACCAACCAATGAGCAGTTCTTC. It specifies CASSFVAPTNEQFF.

In its sample, this clonotype was seen many times. J is TRBJ1-5 and V is TRBV3-1, with TRBD1 matching 7 bases. V was pared by 1 base and J by 4 bases, with 1 base of the junction left unmatched. The germline CDR1 and CDR2 sequences are LGHDT and YNNKEL (reference sequence). The CDR3 spans 14 residues. The CDR3: CASSQGQGNQPQHF. The CDR3 DNA is TGTGCCAGCAGCCAAGGACAGGGTAATCAGCCCCAGCATTTT.

This clonotype was observed a handful of times. The V and J genes are TRBV6-1 and TRBJ2-7, with D uncertain. The V end lost 0 bases, the J end lost 5 bases, and 8 bases lay between the germline ends. From germline, CDR1 is MNHNS and CDR2 SASEGT. The CDR3 spans 13 residues. The CDR3 DNA reads TGTGCCAGCAGTGAAGCTGGGGTTGACGAGCAGTACTTC. This translates into CASSEAGVDEQYF.

The V and J genes are TRBV7-2 and TRBJ2-5, with unresolved D. Trimming shortened V by 7 bases and J by 2 bases, and 14 bases separated the two germline ends. The germline V gene has CDR1 SGHTA and CDR2 FQGNSA. The CDR3 consists of 14 residues. The CDR3 DNA follows: TGTGCCAGCACCATCCCAGGATTGCAAGAGACCCAGTACTTC. Protein product: CASTIPGLQETQYF.